This TCR beta chain was recovered during a study of cytomegalovirus exposure and HLA in healthy donors. Concerning this clone: Its cognate antigen is unknown.

This CDR3 is 14 amino acids long. CDR1 is MDHEN and CDR2 is SYDVKM in the germline V gene. V shed 8 bases and J shed 4 bases, with 14 bases lying between them. In the PCR, 60 Vbeta and 13 Jbeta primers were used. TCRdb's table, derived via immunoSEQ multiplex PCR, lists solely in-frame clones and lacks some. Among 150,000 to 180,000 clones listed, more than 60% were seen once. Study-wide results and limits: According to an earlier analysis, most TCR beta V segments yielded productive rearrangements about 87% or about 30% of the time. Within the data, a cluster of highly shared sequence variants was likely a sequencing artifact. Later on, analysis showed that most CMV-associated TCR beta chains appeared to be HLA-restricted. Common viral pathogens (according to a later analysis) appeared linked to several of the most significant clusters.

The receptor was isolated from a woman between 35 and 50 years old in good health and CMV-seronegative. This chain joins TRBV28 and TRBJ2-2, with a weak D call TRBD1 (6 bases). The sample consisted of PBMCs. The DNA of the CDR3 is TGTGCCAGCCAGAGACAGGCTCGCACCGGGGAGCTGTTTTTT. Translated: CASQRQARTGELFF.